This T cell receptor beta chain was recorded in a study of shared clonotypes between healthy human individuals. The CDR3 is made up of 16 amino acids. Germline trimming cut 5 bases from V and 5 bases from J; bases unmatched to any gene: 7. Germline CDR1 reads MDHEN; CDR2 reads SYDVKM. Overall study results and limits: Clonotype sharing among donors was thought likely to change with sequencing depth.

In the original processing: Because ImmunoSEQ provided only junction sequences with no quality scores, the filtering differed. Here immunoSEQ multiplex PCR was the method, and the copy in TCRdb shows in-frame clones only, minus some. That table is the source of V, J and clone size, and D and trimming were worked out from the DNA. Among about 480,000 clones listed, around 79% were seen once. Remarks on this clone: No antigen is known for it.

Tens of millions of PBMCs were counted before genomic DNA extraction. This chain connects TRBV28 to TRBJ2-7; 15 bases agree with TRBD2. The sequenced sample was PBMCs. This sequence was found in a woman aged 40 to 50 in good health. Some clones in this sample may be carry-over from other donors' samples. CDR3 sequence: CASSLGLAGGKDEQYF. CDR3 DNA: TGTGCCAGCAGTCTCGGACTAGCGGGAGGGAAGGACGAGCAGTACTTC.